This record concerns one T cell receptor (beta chain) sequence. The antigen is unknown. The CDR3 runs to 14 residues. Germline loops: CDR1 SEHNR, CDR2 FQNEAQ (reference sequence). V was pared by 10 bases and J by 5 bases, with 15 bases between. The entry originates in a study of cytomegalovirus exposure and HLA in healthy donors. Study findings and constraints: Accurate predictions that matched the HLA-A and HLA-B alleles of most subjects were reportedly made from TCR beta sequences.

In the PCR, 60 Vbeta and 13 Jbeta primers were used. The data were produced by immunoSEQ multiplex PCR, yet TCRdb's version contains in-frame clones alone and is incomplete. The sample shows 100,000 to 150,000 clones, about 78% of them seen only once. The source of this sequence is a man aged 30 to 45 in good health and CMV-seronegative. The sequenced material came from PBMCs. The chain uses TRBV7-9 and TRBJ1-6; no reliable D call. The DNA for the CDR3 is TGTGCCATCACAACGGCGGGCAATAATTCACCCCTCCACTTT. Protein: CAITTAGNNSPLHF.